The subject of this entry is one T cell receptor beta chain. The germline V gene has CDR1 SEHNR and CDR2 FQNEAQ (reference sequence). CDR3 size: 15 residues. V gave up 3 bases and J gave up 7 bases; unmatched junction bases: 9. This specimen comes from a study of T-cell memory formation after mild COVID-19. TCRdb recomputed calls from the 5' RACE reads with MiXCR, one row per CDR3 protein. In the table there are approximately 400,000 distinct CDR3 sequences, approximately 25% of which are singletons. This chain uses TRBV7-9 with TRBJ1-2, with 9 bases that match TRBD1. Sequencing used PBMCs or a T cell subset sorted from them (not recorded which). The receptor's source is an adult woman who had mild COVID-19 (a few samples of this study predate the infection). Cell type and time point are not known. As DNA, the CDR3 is TGTGCCAGCAGCTTCCCCGAGGGACAGGGCCGTGGCTACACCTTC. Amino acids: CASSFPEGQGRGYTF.